The text below deals with one T cell receptor beta chain. V was clipped by 6 bases and J by 11 bases, with 11 bases between them. The CDR3 has 11 amino acids. Germline values: CDR1 MNHEY, CDR2 SMNVEV (reference sequence). Libraries were prepared by immunoSEQ multiplex PCR; TCRdb keeps only in-frame clonotypes and omits some of them. The sample has 30,000 to 40,000 clones, around 93% seen once. This entry is derived from a study of T cell changes during pregnancy in multiple sclerosis. Sequenced here: CD4+ T cells from peripheral blood mononuclear cells, sampled in the second trimester of pregnancy. The TCR sequence derives from a female donor with multiple sclerosis, enrolled in a pregnancy study. The gene calls are TRBV27 and TRBJ1-5; D unresolved. The DNA for the CDR3 is TGTGCCAGCAGCAATTCACTGTCCCAGCATTTT. Translating gives CASSNSLSQHF.